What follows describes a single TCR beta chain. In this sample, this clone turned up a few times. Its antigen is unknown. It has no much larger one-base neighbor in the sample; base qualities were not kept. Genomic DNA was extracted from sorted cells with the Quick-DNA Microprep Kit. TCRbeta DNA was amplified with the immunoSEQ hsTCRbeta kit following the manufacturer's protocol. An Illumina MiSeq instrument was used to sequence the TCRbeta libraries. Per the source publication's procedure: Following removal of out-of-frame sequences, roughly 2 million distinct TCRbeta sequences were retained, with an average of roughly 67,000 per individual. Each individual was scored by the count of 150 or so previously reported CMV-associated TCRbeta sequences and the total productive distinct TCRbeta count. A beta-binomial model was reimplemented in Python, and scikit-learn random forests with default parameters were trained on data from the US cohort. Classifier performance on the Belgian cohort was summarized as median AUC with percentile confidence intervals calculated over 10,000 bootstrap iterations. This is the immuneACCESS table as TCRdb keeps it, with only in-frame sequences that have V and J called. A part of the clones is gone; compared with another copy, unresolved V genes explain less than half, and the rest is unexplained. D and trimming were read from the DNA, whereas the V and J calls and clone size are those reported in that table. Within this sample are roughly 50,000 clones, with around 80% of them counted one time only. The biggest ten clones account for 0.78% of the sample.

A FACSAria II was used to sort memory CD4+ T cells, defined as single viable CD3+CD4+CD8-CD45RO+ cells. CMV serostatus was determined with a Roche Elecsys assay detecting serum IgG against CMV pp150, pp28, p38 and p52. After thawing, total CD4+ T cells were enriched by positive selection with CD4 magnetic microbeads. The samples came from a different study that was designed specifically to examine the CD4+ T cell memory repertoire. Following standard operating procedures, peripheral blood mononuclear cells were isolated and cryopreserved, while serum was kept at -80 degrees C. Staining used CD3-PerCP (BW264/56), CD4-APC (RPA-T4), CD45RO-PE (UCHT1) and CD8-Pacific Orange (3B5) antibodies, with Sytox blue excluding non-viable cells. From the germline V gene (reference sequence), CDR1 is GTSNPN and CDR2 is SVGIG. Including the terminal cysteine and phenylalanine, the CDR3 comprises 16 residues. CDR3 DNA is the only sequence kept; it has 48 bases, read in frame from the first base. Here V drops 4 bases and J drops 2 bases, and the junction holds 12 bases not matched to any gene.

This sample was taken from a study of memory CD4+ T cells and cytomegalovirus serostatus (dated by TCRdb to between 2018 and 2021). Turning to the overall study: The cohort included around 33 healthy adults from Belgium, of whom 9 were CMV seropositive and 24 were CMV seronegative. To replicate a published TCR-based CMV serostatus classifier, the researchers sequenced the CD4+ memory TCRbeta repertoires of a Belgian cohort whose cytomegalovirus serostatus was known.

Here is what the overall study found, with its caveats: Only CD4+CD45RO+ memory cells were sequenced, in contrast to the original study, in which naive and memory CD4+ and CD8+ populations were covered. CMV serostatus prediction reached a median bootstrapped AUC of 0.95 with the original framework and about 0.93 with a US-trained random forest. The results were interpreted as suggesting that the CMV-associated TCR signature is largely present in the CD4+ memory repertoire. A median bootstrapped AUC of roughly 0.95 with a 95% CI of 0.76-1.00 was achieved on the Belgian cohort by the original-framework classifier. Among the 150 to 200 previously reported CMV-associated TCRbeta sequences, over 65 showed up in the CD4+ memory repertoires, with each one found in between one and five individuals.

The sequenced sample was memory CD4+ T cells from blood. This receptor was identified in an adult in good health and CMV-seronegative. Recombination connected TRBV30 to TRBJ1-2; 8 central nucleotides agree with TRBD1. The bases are TGTGCCTGGACAGGACAGGGAACACTCAACAACTATGGCTACACCTTC. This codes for CAWTGQGTLNNYGYTF. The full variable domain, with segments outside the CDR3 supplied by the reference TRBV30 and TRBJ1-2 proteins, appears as SQTIHQWPATLVQPVGSPLSLECTVEGTSNPNLYWYRQAAGRGLQLLFYSVGIGQISSEVPQNLSASRPQDRQFILSSKKLLLSDSGFYLCAWTGQGTLNNYGYTFGSGTRLTVV.